This paragraph covers one TCR beta chain sequence. As yet, its antigen is unknown. This entry is derived from a study of CD8+ T cells in alopecia areata. Study-level background: Twice a day, 5 to 10 mg of oral tofacitinib was administered to treated patients. Study-level findings and limits: Persistence of many expanded lesional clones was seen in scalp and blood during tofacitinib. On tofacitinib, scalp clonality and expanded CD8+ clones among top 100 fell significantly.

Documented treatment: oral pan-JAK inhibitor, 5-10 mg twice daily. Investigators sorted PBMCs to obtain both CD4+ and CD8+ T cells. CDR1 is SGDLS, CDR2 YYNGEE, per germline. The CDR3 totals 12 residues. The V end lost 4 bases, the J end lost 4 bases, and 6 bases lay between the germline ends. As the sequencing template, cDNA was produced by extracting RNA and reverse transcribing it. Sequencing used immunoSEQ multiplex PCR; TCRdb keeps in-frame clones, though not all of them. The sample contains 60,000 to 85,000 clones, over 25% of which appear only once. The TCR comes from a human donor with alopecia areata. This material consisted of CD8+ T cells sorted from blood, taken at week 4, from a patient treated with tofacitinib. The chain combines TRBV9 with TRBJ1-3; D remains unclear. The DNA of the CDR3 is TGTGCCAGCAGCATTGCAGGAAACACCATATATTTT. It specifies CASSIAGNTIYF.